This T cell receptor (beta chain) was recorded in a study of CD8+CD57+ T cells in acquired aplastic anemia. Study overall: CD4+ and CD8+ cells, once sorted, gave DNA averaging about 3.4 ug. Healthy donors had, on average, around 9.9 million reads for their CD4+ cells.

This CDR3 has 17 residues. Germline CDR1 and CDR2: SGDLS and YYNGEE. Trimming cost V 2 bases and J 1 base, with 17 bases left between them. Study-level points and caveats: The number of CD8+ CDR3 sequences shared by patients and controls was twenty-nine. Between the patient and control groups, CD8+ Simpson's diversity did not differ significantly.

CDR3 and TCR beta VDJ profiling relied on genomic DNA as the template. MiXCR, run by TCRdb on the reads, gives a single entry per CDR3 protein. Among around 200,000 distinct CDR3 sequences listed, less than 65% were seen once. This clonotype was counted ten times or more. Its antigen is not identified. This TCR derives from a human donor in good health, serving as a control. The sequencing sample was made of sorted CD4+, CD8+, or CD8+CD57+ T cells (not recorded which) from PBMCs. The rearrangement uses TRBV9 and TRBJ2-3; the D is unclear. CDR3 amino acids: CASSVEARAHGTDTQYF. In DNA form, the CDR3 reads TGTGCCAGCAGCGTCGAGGCGCGCGCCCACGGCACAGATACGCAGTATTTT. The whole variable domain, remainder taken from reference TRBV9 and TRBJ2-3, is DSGVTQTPKHLITATGQRVTLRCSPRSGDLSVYWYQQSLDQGLQFLIQYYNGEERAKGNILERFSAQQFPDLHSELNLSSLELGDSALYFCASSVEARAHGTDTQYFGPGTRLTVL.